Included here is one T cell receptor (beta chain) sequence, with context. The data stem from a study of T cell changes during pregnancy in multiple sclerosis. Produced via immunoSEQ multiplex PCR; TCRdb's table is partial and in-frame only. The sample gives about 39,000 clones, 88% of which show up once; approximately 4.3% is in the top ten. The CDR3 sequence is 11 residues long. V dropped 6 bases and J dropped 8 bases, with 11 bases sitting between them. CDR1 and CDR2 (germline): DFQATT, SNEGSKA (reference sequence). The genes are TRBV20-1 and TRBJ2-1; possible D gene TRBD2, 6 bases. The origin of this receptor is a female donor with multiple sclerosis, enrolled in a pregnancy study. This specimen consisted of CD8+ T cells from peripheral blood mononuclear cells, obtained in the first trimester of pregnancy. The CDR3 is CSAFGGDEQFF. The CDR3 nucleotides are TGCAGTGCATTCGGAGGGGATGAGCAGTTCTTC.